The rows below give T cell receptor beta chains drawn from one sample of a study of blood T cell repertoires in COVID-19. Assay: immunoSEQ multiplex PCR; the TCRdb copy retains only in-frame clones and omits some. Counted here are about 300,000 clones, 65% to 85% occurring once; the ten biggest clones make up more than 1.1%. Sequencing was done on a sample of peripheral blood. All receptors come from a human donor with COVID-19, enrolled during active disease. The donor label of this sample is uncertain. Each CDR3 is given with its conserved first and last residue. A D gene is named only where the DNA matches it firmly. Expanded clones are given a class, and other clones once, few, many or no size at all.

size,J,D,V,CDR3,DNA
NA,TRBJ1-4,NA,TRBV6-2/TRBV6-3,CASSLFSTNEKLFF,TGTGCCAGCAGTCTATTTTCAACTAATGAAAAACTGTTTTTT
NA,TRBJ2-3,TRBD1,TRBV24-1,CATSLGQGPDTQYF,TGTGCCACCAGTCTGGGACAGGGCCCAGATACGCAGTATTTT
NA,TRBJ2-1,NA,TRBV2,CASMGDDNEQFF,TGTGCCAGCATGGGAGACGACAATGAGCAGTTCTTC
NA,TRBJ2-3,TRBD1,TRBV7-2,CASSRDRGLADTQYF,TGTGCCAGCAGCAGGGACAGGGGGCTGGCGGATACGCAGTATTTT
NA,TRBJ1-3,NA,TRBV9,CASSVIWGLSGNTIYF,TGTGCCAGCAGCGTAATCTGGGGGCTTTCCGGAAACACCATATATTTT
once,TRBJ1-2,NA,TRBV27,CASSSTDRHGYTF,TGTGCCAGCAGTTCAACGGACAGACATGGCTACACCTTC
NA,TRBJ1-2,NA,TRBV4-1,CASSQLGSHNGYTF,TGCGCCAGCAGCCAACTTGGGAGTCATAACGGCTACACCTTC
NA,TRBJ2-7,NA,TRBV5-5,CASSPPPNYEQYF,TGTGCCAGCAGCCCCCCCCCAAACTACGAGCAGTACTTC
NA,TRBJ1-4,TRBD1,TRBV5-1,CASSLNSDRAATNEKLFF,TGCGCCAGCAGCTTGAATTCCGACAGGGCGGCAACTAATGAAAAACTGTTTTTT
NA,TRBJ1-1,NA,TRBV28,CASTSGRANTEAFF,TGTGCCAGCACCTCCGGGCGGGCGAACACTGAAGCTTTCTTT
NA,TRBJ2-7,TRBD2,TRBV5-4,CASSRGLAETYEQYF,TGTGCCAGCAGCCGCGGACTAGCGGAGACCTACGAGCAGTACTTC
NA,TRBJ1-5,TRBD1,TRBV7-2,CASSTRTGDNQPQHF,TGTGCCAGCAGCACCCGGACAGGGGACAATCAGCCCCAGCATTTT
few,TRBJ2-2,NA,TRBV5-4,CASSWPGTNTGELFF,TGTGCCAGCAGCTGGCCAGGGACAAACACCGGGGAGCTGTTTTTT
NA,TRBJ2-2,TRBD2,TRBV11-3,CASSSRGGDTGELFF,TGTGCCAGCAGCTCCCGTGGGGGGGACACCGGGGAGCTGTTTTTT
NA,TRBJ1-2,TRBD1,TRBV24-1,CATSDFRGQAYGYTF,TGTGCCACCAGTGATTTCCGAGGACAGGCCTATGGCTACACCTTC
NA,TRBJ2-7,NA,TRBV3-1/TRBV3-2,CASSQDLGLGGQYF,TGTGCCAGCAGCCAAGATCTAGGTCTAGGCGGGCAGTACTTC
NA,TRBJ1-4,TRBD1,TRBV4-2,CASSSGGLDEKLFF,TGTGCCAGCAGTTCAGGGGGCCTGGATGAAAAACTGTTTTTT
NA,TRBJ2-3,TRBD2,TRBV3-1/TRBV3-2,CAISGTSGRSGESTDTQYF,TGTGCCATTTCGGGGACTAGCGGGAGAAGTGGCGAAAGCACAGATACGCAGTATTTT
once,TRBJ2-1,TRBD2,TRBV6-2/TRBV6-3,CASSPGLAGYNEQFF,TGTGCCAGCAGCCCGGGACTAGCAGGGTACAATGAGCAGTTCTTC
NA,TRBJ2-3,TRBD2,TRBV10-2,CASRLNSGRNSDTQYF,TGCGCCAGCAGACTAAATAGCGGGAGAAATTCAGATACGCAGTATTTT
once,TRBJ2-3,TRBD2,TRBV5-1,CASGSSGSPADTQYF,TGCGCCAGCGGATCTAGCGGGAGTCCCGCAGATACGCAGTATTTT
NA,TRBJ2-4,NA,TRBV5-1,CASSYNREGNIQYF,TGCGCCAGCAGCTATAACAGGGAAGGAAACATTCAGTACTTC
NA,TRBJ1-2,TRBD1,TRBV19,CASSQRQGTGGYTF,TGTGCCAGTAGTCAACGACAGGGGACTGGAGGCTACACCTTC
NA,TRBJ2-5,TRBD2,TRBV12-5,CASGRTSLETQYF,TGTGCTAGTGGACGGACTAGCCTCGAGACCCAGTACTTC
NA,TRBJ2-3,NA,TRBV14,CASSPRTTGVSTDTQYF,TGTGCCAGCAGCCCCAGGACAACGGGGGTTAGCACAGATACGCAGTATTTT
NA,TRBJ2-1,TRBD2,TRBV9,CASSVGGTSGSSYNEQFF,TGTGCCAGCAGCGTAGGAGGGACTAGCGGTAGCTCCTACAATGAGCAGTTCTTC
NA,TRBJ2-3,NA,TRBV28,CASRYTGIRDTQYF,TGTGCCAGCAGATACACAGGGATAAGAGATACGCAGTATTTT
NA,TRBJ2-5,TRBD2,TRBV5-4,CASSPTSGNQETQYF,TGTGCCAGCAGCCCGACTAGCGGGAACCAAGAGACCCAGTACTTC
NA,TRBJ1-5,NA,TRBV10-3,CAISDETGSNQPQHF,TGTGCCATCAGTGACGAGACGGGTAGCAATCAGCCCCAGCATTTT
NA,TRBJ1-5,TRBD1,TRBV27,CASSRLGQGPFSLSNQPQHF,TGTGCCAGCAGTCGCCTAGGACAGGGCCCGTTTTCTTTGAGCAATCAGCCCCAGCATTTT
NA,TRBJ2-7,NA,TRBV4-3,CASSQDRGASYEQYF,TGCGCCAGCAGCCAAGATCGGGGGGCCTCCTACGAGCAGTACTTC
once,TRBJ1-4,TRBD1,TRBV28,CASSRQGATEKLFF,TGTGCCAGCAGTCGACAGGGGGCAACTGAAAAACTGTTTTTT
NA,TRBJ2-7,NA,TRBV14,CASSQGYGAYEQYF,TGTGCCAGCAGCCAGGGATACGGGGCCTACGAGCAGTACTTC
NA,TRBJ2-7,TRBD2,TRBV7-9,CASSYRGLAGSINEQYF,TGTGCCAGCAGCTATCGGGGACTAGCGGGAAGTATTAACGAGCAGTACTTC
few,TRBJ2-3,NA,TRBV18,CASSPFQGTDTQYF,TGTGCCAGCTCACCTTTTCAGGGGACAGATACGCAGTATTTT
NA,TRBJ1-2,NA,TRBV4-3,CASSQDLRLILVDGYTF,TGCGCCAGCAGCCAAGATTTGAGACTGATACTGGTGGATGGCTACACCTTC
NA,TRBJ1-3,TRBD1,TRBV19,CASSISGTGNGNTIYF,TGTGCCAGTAGTATATCGGGGACAGGGAACGGAAACACCATATATTTT
NA,TRBJ1-2,NA,TRBV11-3,CASSLVEGDYTF,TGTGCCAGCAGCTTAGTTGAGGGGGACTACACCTTC
NA,TRBJ2-7,TRBD1,TRBV6-5,CASMTGAASYEQYF,TGTGCCAGCATGACAGGGGCTGCCTCGTACGAGCAGTACTTC
NA,TRBJ1-2,NA,TRBV5-6,CASSPRNYGYTF,TGTGCCAGCAGCCCCAGGAACTATGGCTACACCTTC
NA,TRBJ2-3,NA,TRBV4-3,CASSQDSFQGGTDTQYF,TGCGCCAGCAGCCAAGATAGCTTCCAGGGGGGTACAGATACGCAGTATTTT
many,TRBJ1-1,NA,TRBV7-8,CASSASGTRGTEAFF,TGTGCCAGCAGCGCTTCCGGGACTAGGGGCACTGAAGCTTTCTTT